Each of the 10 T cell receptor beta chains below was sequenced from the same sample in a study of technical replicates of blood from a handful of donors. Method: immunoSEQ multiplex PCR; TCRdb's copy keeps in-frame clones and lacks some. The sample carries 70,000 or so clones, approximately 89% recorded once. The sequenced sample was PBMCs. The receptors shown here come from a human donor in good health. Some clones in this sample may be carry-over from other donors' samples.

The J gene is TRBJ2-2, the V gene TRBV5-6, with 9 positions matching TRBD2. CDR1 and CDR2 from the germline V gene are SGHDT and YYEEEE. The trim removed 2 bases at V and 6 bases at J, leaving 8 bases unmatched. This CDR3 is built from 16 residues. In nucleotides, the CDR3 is TGTGCCAGCAGCTTAAGCGGGGGGAGCTTGTCCGGGGAGCTGTTTTTT. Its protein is CASSLSGGSLSGELFF. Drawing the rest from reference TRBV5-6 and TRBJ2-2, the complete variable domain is DAGVTQSPTHLIKTRGQQVTLRCSPKSGHDTVSWYQQALGQGPQFIFQYYEEEERQRGNFPDRFSGHQFPNYSSELNVNALLLGDSALYLCASSLSGGSLSGELFFGEGSRLTVL.

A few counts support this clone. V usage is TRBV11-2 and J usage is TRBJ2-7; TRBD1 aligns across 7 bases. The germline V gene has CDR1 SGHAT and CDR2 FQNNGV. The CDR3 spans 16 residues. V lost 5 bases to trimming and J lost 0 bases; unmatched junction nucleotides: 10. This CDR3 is CASSGYRDRSSYEQYF. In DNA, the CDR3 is TGTGCCAGCAGCGGATACCGGGACAGAAGCTCCTACGAGCAGTACTTC.

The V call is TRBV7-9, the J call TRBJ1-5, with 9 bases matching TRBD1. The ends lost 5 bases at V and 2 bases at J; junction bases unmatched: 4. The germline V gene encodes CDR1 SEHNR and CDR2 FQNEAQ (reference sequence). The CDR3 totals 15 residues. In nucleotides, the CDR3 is TGTGCCAGCAGCCAACAGGGGGCTGGCAATCAGCCCCAGCATTTT. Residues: CASSQQGAGNQPQHF.

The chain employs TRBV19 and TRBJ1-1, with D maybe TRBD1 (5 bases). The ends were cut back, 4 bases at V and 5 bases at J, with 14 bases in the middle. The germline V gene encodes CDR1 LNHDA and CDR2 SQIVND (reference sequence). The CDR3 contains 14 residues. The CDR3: CASSRAGRQTEAFF. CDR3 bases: TGTGCCAGTAGTAGGGCAGGGCGTCAGACTGAAGCTTTCTTT.

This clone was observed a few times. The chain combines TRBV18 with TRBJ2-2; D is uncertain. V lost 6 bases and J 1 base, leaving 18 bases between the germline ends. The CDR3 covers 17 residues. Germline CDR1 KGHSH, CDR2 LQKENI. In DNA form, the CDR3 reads TGTGCCAGCTCCCGCAGGTCCCAGGCTGGGAACACCGGGGAGCTGTTTTTT. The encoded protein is CASSRRSQAGNTGELFF.

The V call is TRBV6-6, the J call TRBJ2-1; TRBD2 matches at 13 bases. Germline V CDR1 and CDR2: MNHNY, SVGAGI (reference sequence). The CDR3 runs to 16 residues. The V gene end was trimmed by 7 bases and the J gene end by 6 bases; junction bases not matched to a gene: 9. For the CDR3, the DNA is TGTGCCAGCACCGATAGGGGGACTAGCGGGGCCAATGAGCAGTTCTTC. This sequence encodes CASTDRGTSGANEQFF.

CDR3: CSVGTGGSDTQYF. The CDR3, as DNA: TGCAGCGTTGGGACAGGGGGCTCAGATACGCAGTATTTT. V gene TRBV29-1 combines with J gene TRBJ2-3, with 11 positions matching TRBD1. The CDR3 length is 13 residues. J gave up 4 bases and V 4 bases, and 1 base lay outside the gene matches. Germline-derived CDR1 and CDR2 are SQVTM and ANQGSEA.

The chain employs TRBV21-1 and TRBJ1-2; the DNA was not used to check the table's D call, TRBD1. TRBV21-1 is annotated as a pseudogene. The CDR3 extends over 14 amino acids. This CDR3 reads CASSNGQGEAGYTF. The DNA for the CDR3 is TGTGCCAGCAGCAATGGGCAGGGGGAAGCTGGCTACACCTTC.

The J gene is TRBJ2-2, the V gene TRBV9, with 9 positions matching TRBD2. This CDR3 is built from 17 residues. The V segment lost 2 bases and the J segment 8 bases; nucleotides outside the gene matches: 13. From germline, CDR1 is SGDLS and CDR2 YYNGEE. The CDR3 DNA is TGTGCCAGCAGCGTTAGTACTAGCGGGCCTCCTCAGGGGGAGCTGTTTTTT. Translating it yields CASSVSTSGPPQGELFF.

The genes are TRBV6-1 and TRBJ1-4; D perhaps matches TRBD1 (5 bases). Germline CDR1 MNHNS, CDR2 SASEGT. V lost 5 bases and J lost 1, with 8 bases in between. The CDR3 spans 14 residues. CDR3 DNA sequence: TGTGCCAGCAGTAAAAGGGGAACTAATGAAAAACTGTTTTTT. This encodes CASSKRGTNEKLFF.